The rows below give T cell receptor beta chains drawn from one sample of a study of T cell repertoires in cytomegalovirus infection. MiXCR, run by TCRdb on the reads, gives a single entry per CDR3 protein. The sample holds under 450,000 distinct CDR3 sequences, nearly 35% seen once. What these receptors recognize is not known. Sequenced here: cultured PBMCs, sampled from culture after CMV antigen stimulation. The receptor set was obtained from a human donor in good health (CMV status not recorded). Some clones in this sample may be carry-over from other donors' samples. CDR3s include the opening cysteine and the closing phenylalanine or tryptophan. The order of the fields is CDR3 length, clone size, V gene, D gene, J gene, CDR3 protein, CDR3 DNA. The D gene is left open where the match is weak. Only some rows state a clone size, as once, few, many or a class for expanded clones.

length: 14
size: -
V: TRBV18
D: -
J: TRBJ1-1
CDR3: CASSPLAETSEAFF
DNA: TGTGCCAGCTCACCACTGGCAGAAACGTCTGAAGCTTTCTTT

length: 14
size: -
V: TRBV28
D: TRBD1
J: TRBJ1-3
CDR3: CASSPGGQGNTIYF
DNA: TGTGCCAGCAGCCCAGGGGGGCAGGGAAACACCATATATTTT

length: 17
size: -
V: TRBV28
D: -
J: TRBJ1-6
CDR3: CASGLLVRSDVGSPLHF
DNA: TGTGCCAGCGGTTTATTAGTCCGATCCGACGTGGGTTCACCCCTCCACTTT

length: 15
size: -
V: TRBV7-8
D: -
J: TRBJ1-4
CDR3: CASSLFRGTNEKLFF
DNA: TGTGCCAGCAGCCTGTTTCGGGGAACGAATGAAAAACTGTTTTTT

length: 13
size: few
V: TRBV7-9
D: -
J: TRBJ2-7
CDR3: CASSLQGSTEQYF
DNA: TGTGCCAGCAGCTTACAGGGATCGACCGAGCAGTACTTC

length: 15
size: few
V: TRBV7-2
D: TRBD1
J: TRBJ2-7
CDR3: CASSNGQGSSYEQYF
DNA: TGTGCCAGCAGCAACGGACAGGGAAGCTCCTACGAGCAGTACTTC

length: 15
size: -
V: TRBV2
D: -
J: TRBJ1-1
CDR3: CASSVGQGMNTEAFF
DNA: TGTGCCAGCAGTGTGGGGCAGGGGATGAACACTGAAGCTTTCTTT

length: 15
size: once
V: TRBV10-3
D: -
J: TRBJ1-1
CDR3: CAIRDSHNLDTEAFF
DNA: TGTGCCATCAGGGACAGCCACAATCTGGACACTGAAGCTTTCTTT

length: 15
size: few
V: TRBV20-1
D: -
J: TRBJ1-1
CDR3: CSAASIAGMNTEAFF
DNA: TGCAGTGCTGCCTCGATCGCAGGGATGAACACTGAAGCTTTCTTT

length: 15
size: -
V: TRBV7-2
D: -
J: TRBJ2-3
CDR3: CASSLGGLATDTQYF
DNA: TGTGCCAGCAGCTTAGGAGGATTAGCCACAGATACGCAGTATTTT

length: 15
size: -
V: TRBV19
D: -
J: TRBJ1-5
CDR3: CASSMEGNSNQPQHF
DNA: TGTGCCAGTAGTATGGAGGGCAATAGCAATCAGCCCCAGCATTTT

length: 12
size: few
V: TRBV7-9
D: TRBD1
J: TRBJ1-1
CDR3: CASSQGAGEAFF
DNA: TGTGCCAGCAGCCAGGGGGCCGGGGAAGCTTTCTTT

length: 15
size: few
V: TRBV11-2
D: -
J: TRBJ2-1
CDR3: CASSFQARDYNEQFF
DNA: TGTGCCAGCAGCTTCCAGGCCAGGGATTACAATGAGCAGTTCTTC

length: 15
size: -
V: TRBV27
D: TRBD2
J: TRBJ2-2
CDR3: CASSLFNGRGGVLFF
DNA: TGTGCCAGCAGTTTATTTAACGGGAGGGGCGGGGTGCTGTTTTTT

length: 17
size: -
V: TRBV27
D: TRBD1
J: TRBJ1-5
CDR3: CASSLRGTGGNNQPQHF
DNA: TGTGCCAGCAGTTTACGTGGGACAGGGGGCAATAACCAGCCCCAGCATTTT

length: 16
size: -
V: TRBV5-6
D: TRBD2
J: TRBJ2-3
CDR3: CASRSLAGGSTDTQYF
DNA: TGTGCCAGCAGGTCACTAGCGGGAGGGAGCACAGATACGCAGTATTTT

length: 13
size: many
V: TRBV19
D: TRBD1
J: TRBJ2-3
CDR3: CATQGQGSDTQYF
DNA: TGTGCCACCCAAGGACAGGGATCAGATACGCAGTATTTT

length: 14
size: few
V: TRBV7-2
D: -
J: TRBJ2-2
CDR3: CASSPPLPSEELFF
DNA: TGTGCCAGCAGCCCTCCATTGCCTTCGGAGGAGCTGTTTTTT

length: 15
size: -
V: TRBV4-3
D: -
J: TRBJ2-3
CDR3: CASSQRERFTDTQYF
DNA: TGCGCCAGCAGCCAAAGGGAGCGGTTCACAGATACGCAGTATTTT

length: 13
size: -
V: TRBV20-1
D: -
J: TRBJ1-5
CDR3: CSARVVGIQPQHF
DNA: TGCAGTGCTAGAGTCGTAGGTATCCAGCCCCAGCATTTT

length: 15
size: -
V: TRBV6-2/TRBV6-3
D: TRBD1
J: TRBJ1-5
CDR3: CASSYGQGPNQPQHF
DNA: TGTGCCAGCAGTTACGGACAGGGCCCCAATCAGCCCCAGCATTTT

length: 12
size: -
V: TRBV2
D: TRBD1
J: TRBJ2-7
CDR3: CASRGQYYEQYF
DNA: TGTGCCAGCAGGGGACAGTACTACGAGCAGTACTTC

length: 14
size: few
V: TRBV11-2
D: -
J: TRBJ2-7
CDR3: CASSLNLASYEQYF
DNA: TGTGCCAGCAGCTTAAATTTGGCCTCCTACGAGCAGTACTTC

length: 12
size: few
V: TRBV7-8
D: -
J: TRBJ1-1
CDR3: CASSVENTEAFF
DNA: TGTGCCAGCAGCGTAGAGAACACTGAAGCTTTCTTT

length: 15
size: -
V: TRBV20-1
D: -
J: TRBJ1-6
CDR3: CSARPGLSYNSPLHF
DNA: TGCAGTGCTAGGCCCGGACTCTCCTATAATTCACCCCTCCACTTT

length: 13
size: few
V: TRBV7-6
D: -
J: TRBJ1-2
CDR3: CASSADSQGGYTF
DNA: TGTGCCAGCAGCGCGGACAGCCAGGGGGGCTACACCTTC

length: 16
size: many
V: TRBV7-8
D: TRBD1
J: TRBJ1-4
CDR3: CASSYRGQATNEKLFF
DNA: TGTGCCAGCAGCTACAGGGGGCAAGCGACTAATGAAAAACTGTTTTTT

length: 14
size: once
V: TRBV20-1
D: -
J: TRBJ2-1
CDR3: CSAAPSAIYNEQFF
DNA: TGCAGTGCTGCCCCTAGCGCCATCTACAATGAGCAGTTCTTC

length: 16
size: few
V: TRBV6-1
D: TRBD2
J: TRBJ2-2
CDR3: CASSDSGRARIGELFF
DNA: TGTGCCAGCAGTGATAGCGGGAGGGCCCGAATCGGGGAGCTGTTTTTT

length: 12
size: -
V: TRBV11-3
D: -
J: TRBJ2-1
CDR3: CASSLGRLVKFF
DNA: TGTGCCAGCAGCTTAGGGCGACTAGTAAAGTTCTTC

length: 17
size: -
V: TRBV6-2/TRBV6-3
D: -
J: TRBJ2-3
CDR3: CASSYSIMDGLTDTQYF
DNA: TGTGCCAGCAGTTACTCGATAATGGACGGACTCACAGATACGCAGTATTTT

length: 15
size: few
V: TRBV11-2
D: TRBD2
J: TRBJ2-1
CDR3: CASSRNAGESGEQFF
DNA: TGTGCCAGCAGCCGGAACGCGGGAGAATCGGGTGAGCAGTTCTTC

length: 14
size: -
V: TRBV6-2/TRBV6-3
D: -
J: TRBJ1-1
CDR3: CASTIGFRDTEAFF
DNA: TGTGCCAGCACCATCGGGTTCAGGGACACTGAAGCTTTCTTT

length: 15
size: few
V: TRBV20-1
D: TRBD2
J: TRBJ2-1
CDR3: CSARDGSGTDNEQFF
DNA: TGCAGTGCTAGAGATGGGAGCGGGACCGACAATGAGCAGTTCTTC

length: 17
size: -
V: TRBV27
D: TRBD2
J: TRBJ2-3
CDR3: CASSLRTSGRAGDTQYF
DNA: TGTGCCAGCAGTCTCCGGACTAGCGGGAGGGCCGGAGATACGCAGTATTTT

length: 16
size: few
V: TRBV4-1
D: TRBD2
J: TRBJ2-1
CDR3: CASSEDPSGRAFEQFF
DNA: TGCGCCAGCAGCGAGGATCCTAGCGGGAGGGCCTTTGAGCAGTTCTTC

length: 14
size: few
V: TRBV20-1
D: -
J: TRBJ2-3
CDR3: CSAPGLSSTDTQYF
DNA: TGCAGTGCCCCGGGACTCTCCAGCACAGATACGCAGTATTTT